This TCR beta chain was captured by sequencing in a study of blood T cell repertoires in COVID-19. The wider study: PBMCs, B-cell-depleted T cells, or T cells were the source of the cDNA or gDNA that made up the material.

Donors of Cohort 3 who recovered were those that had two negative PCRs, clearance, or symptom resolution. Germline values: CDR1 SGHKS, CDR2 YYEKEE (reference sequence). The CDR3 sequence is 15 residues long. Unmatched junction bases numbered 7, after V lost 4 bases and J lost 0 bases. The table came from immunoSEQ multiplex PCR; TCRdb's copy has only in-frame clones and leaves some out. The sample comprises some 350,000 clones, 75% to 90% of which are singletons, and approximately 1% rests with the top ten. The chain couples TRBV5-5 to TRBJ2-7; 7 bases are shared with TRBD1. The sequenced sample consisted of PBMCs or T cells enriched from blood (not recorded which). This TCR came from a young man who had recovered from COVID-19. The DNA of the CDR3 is TGTGCCAGCAGCCCTCCCCGGACAGGCTCCTACGAGCAGTACTTC. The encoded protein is CASSPPRTGSYEQYF.